This T cell receptor beta chain appears in the sequencing data of a study of blood T cell repertoires in COVID-19. Overall study: In each case, the material was cDNA or gDNA derived from T cells, B-cell-depleted T cells, or PBMCs.

This clone has just a few counts. V was shortened by 3 bases and J by 7 bases, with 7 bases between the two germline ends. The CDR3 runs to 13 residues. In germline, CDR1 is MGHDK, CDR2 SYGVNS. The authors' processing: How many nucleated cells were present was estimated from reference gene primer amplification. The assay was immunoSEQ multiplex PCR, and TCRdb's table has in-frame clones only and misses some. The DNA was the basis for D and trimming; V, J and clone size are from that table. The sample holds some 150,000 clones; roughly four fifths are singletons and the top ten take 5.5% to 7%. This rearrangement joins TRBV25-1 to TRBJ1-6, with D unclear. Sequencing used peripheral blood. The source is a human donor in a cohort sampled during active COVID-19. The DNA for the CDR3 is TGTGCCAGCAGTGATCCCGGGAATTCACCCCTCCACTTT. It codes for CASSDPGNSPLHF.